These T cell receptor beta chains were read from a single sample in a study of shared clonotypes between healthy human individuals. The assay was immunoSEQ multiplex PCR, and TCRdb's table has in-frame clones only and misses some. The data show 600,000 to 750,000 clones, with 90% seen just once and 30% to 40% held by the top ten. Sequenced: memory CD8+ T cells from PBMCs. The receptor source for this set is a man aged 18 to 29 in good health. Some clones in this sample may be carry-over from other donors' samples. The CDR3 runs from the conserved cysteine through the conserved F or W. Each record gives: D gene, V gene, J gene, clone size, CDR3 protein, CDR3 DNA. The D gene is left open where the match is weak. Clone size is shown for a subset of rows, as once, few, many or a class of expanded clone.

d_gene: NA; v_gene: TRBV7-9; j_gene: TRBJ1-3; abundance: NA; CDR3aa: CASSPQRGPGDTIYF; CDR3nt: TGTGCCAGCAGCCCCCAGCGGGGGCCGGGGGACACCATATATTTT
d_gene: NA; v_gene: TRBV29-1; j_gene: TRBJ1-1; abundance: few; CDR3aa: CSVGTGMNTEAFF; CDR3nt: TGCAGCGTTGGAACGGGTATGAACACTGAAGCTTTCTTT
d_gene: NA; v_gene: TRBV19; j_gene: TRBJ2-7; abundance: NA; CDR3aa: CASSIKGGDRAYEQYF; CDR3nt: TGTGCCAGTAGTATAAAGGGCGGTGACAGAGCCTACGAGCAGTACTTC
d_gene: NA; v_gene: TRBV27; j_gene: TRBJ2-6; abundance: once; CDR3aa: CASSPLTYSGANVLTF; CDR3nt: TGTGCCAGCAGTCCTCTCACGTACTCTGGGGCCAACGTCCTGACTTTC
d_gene: TRBD1; v_gene: TRBV19; j_gene: TRBJ1-1; abundance: NA; CDR3aa: CATAGTGEGAMNTEAFF; CDR3nt: TGTGCCACCGCCGGGACAGGGGAGGGTGCAATGAACACTGAAGCTTTCTTT
d_gene: NA; v_gene: TRBV7-9; j_gene: TRBJ2-2; abundance: NA; CDR3aa: CASLEVRAGELFF; CDR3nt: TGTGCCAGCCTAGAGGTCCGCGCCGGGGAGCTGTTTTTT
d_gene: TRBD2; v_gene: TRBV7-6; j_gene: TRBJ2-1; abundance: NA; CDR3aa: CASSPRGLAGHNEQFF; CDR3nt: TGTGCCAGCAGCCCCCGGGGACTAGCGGGCCACAATGAGCAGTTCTTC
d_gene: NA; v_gene: TRBV28; j_gene: TRBJ2-2; abundance: once; CDR3aa: CASTLRRQVNTGELFF; CDR3nt: TGTGCCAGCACTCTGAGGCGACAGGTGAACACCGGGGAGCTGTTTTTT
d_gene: TRBD2; v_gene: TRBV10-3; j_gene: TRBJ2-3; abundance: NA; CDR3aa: CAISENYLAGLTDTQYF; CDR3nt: TGTGCCATCAGTGAGAACTACTTAGCGGGATTAACAGATACGCAGTATTTT
d_gene: TRBD1; v_gene: TRBV27; j_gene: TRBJ1-2; abundance: NA; CDR3aa: CASSPRDRPYGYTF; CDR3nt: TGTGCCAGCAGTCCTAGGGACAGACCCTATGGCTACACCTTC
d_gene: NA; v_gene: TRBV7-9; j_gene: TRBJ2-5; abundance: NA; CDR3aa: CASSPTGVHQETQYF; CDR3nt: TGTGCCAGCAGCCCGACAGGTGTACATCAAGAGACCCAGTACTTC
d_gene: TRBD2; v_gene: TRBV7-8; j_gene: TRBJ2-1; abundance: NA; CDR3aa: CASTETSGFGNEQFF; CDR3nt: TGTGCCAGCACTGAAACTAGCGGGTTCGGGAATGAGCAGTTCTTC
d_gene: NA; v_gene: TRBV28; j_gene: TRBJ2-7; abundance: NA; CDR3aa: CASSFSGSPFSYEQYF; CDR3nt: TGTGCCAGCAGTTTTAGCGGAAGCCCTTTCTCCTACGAGCAGTACTTC
d_gene: NA; v_gene: TRBV9; j_gene: TRBJ1-4; abundance: NA; CDR3aa: CASSPLSSGDGGANEKLFF; CDR3nt: TGTGCCAGCAGCCCACTCTCTTCGGGGGATGGGGGAGCTAATGAAAAACTGTTTTTT
d_gene: NA; v_gene: TRBV30; j_gene: TRBJ2-3; abundance: NA; CDR3aa: CAWSVGTQYF; CDR3nt: TGTGCCTGGAGTGTTGGTACGCAGTATTTT
d_gene: TRBD1; v_gene: TRBV9; j_gene: TRBJ2-7; abundance: NA; CDR3aa: CASSEGGDTRYEQYF; CDR3nt: TGTGCCAGCAGCGAAGGGGGCGATACCCGTTACGAGCAGTACTTC
d_gene: NA; v_gene: TRBV7-9; j_gene: TRBJ1-5; abundance: NA; CDR3aa: CASSSGPNNQPQHF; CDR3nt: TGTGCCAGCAGCTCGGGACCAAACAATCAGCCCCAGCATTTT
d_gene: TRBD1; v_gene: TRBV19; j_gene: TRBJ2-2; abundance: NA; CDR3aa: CASSIDRGFTGELFF; CDR3nt: TGTGCCAGTAGTATAGACAGGGGGTTCACCGGGGAGCTGTTTTTT
d_gene: NA; v_gene: TRBV27; j_gene: TRBJ1-5; abundance: NA; CDR3aa: CASSYMGNQPQHF; CDR3nt: TGTGCCAGCAGTTACATGGGCAATCAGCCCCAGCATTTT
d_gene: NA; v_gene: TRBV5-4; j_gene: TRBJ1-6; abundance: NA; CDR3aa: CASSFNGGVNSPLHF; CDR3nt: TGTGCCAGCAGCTTTAATGGGGGGGTCAATTCACCCCTCCACTTT
d_gene: TRBD2; v_gene: TRBV27; j_gene: TRBJ2-7; abundance: NA; CDR3aa: CASSFWGGSKYEQYF; CDR3nt: TGTGCCAGCAGTTTCTGGGGCGGGAGCAAGTACGAGCAGTACTTC
d_gene: TRBD2; v_gene: TRBV4-1; j_gene: TRBJ2-3; abundance: NA; CDR3aa: CASSQDLRPGLAGGDADTQYF; CDR3nt: TGCGCCAGCAGCCAAGACCTCAGGCCGGGACTAGCGGGAGGGGACGCAGATACGCAGTATTTT
d_gene: TRBD2; v_gene: TRBV11-3; j_gene: TRBJ2-5; abundance: NA; CDR3aa: CASSSRGEGLKETQYF; CDR3nt: TGTGCCAGCAGCTCCCGGGGGGAGGGCCTTAAAGAGACCCAGTACTTC
d_gene: NA; v_gene: TRBV9; j_gene: TRBJ2-1; abundance: NA; CDR3aa: CASTQGTNIREQFF; CDR3nt: TGTGCCAGCACGCAGGGGACCAACATACGGGAGCAGTTCTTC
d_gene: TRBD1; v_gene: TRBV19; j_gene: TRBJ2-1; abundance: NA; CDR3aa: CASSQGAPSDEQFF; CDR3nt: TGTGCCAGTAGTCAGGGGGCGCCGTCCGATGAGCAGTTCTTC
d_gene: TRBD2; v_gene: TRBV10-1; j_gene: TRBJ2-4; abundance: NA; CDR3aa: CASSENVAGGELAKNIQYF; CDR3nt: TGCGCCAGCAGTGAGAACGTAGCGGGAGGGGAATTAGCCAAAAACATTCAGTACTTC
d_gene: TRBD2; v_gene: TRBV29-1; j_gene: TRBJ2-1; abundance: NA; CDR3aa: CSVTGTSSRYNEQFF; CDR3nt: TGCAGCGTTACCGGGACTAGCAGTAGGTACAATGAGCAGTTCTTC
d_gene: NA; v_gene: TRBV29-1; j_gene: TRBJ2-1; abundance: NA; CDR3aa: CSGFWTGPYNEQFF; CDR3nt: TGCAGCGGTTTCTGGACTGGGCCCTACAATGAGCAGTTCTTC
d_gene: NA; v_gene: TRBV6-4; j_gene: TRBJ2-2; abundance: many; CDR3aa: CASSEGSTGELFF; CDR3nt: TGTGCCAGCAGTGAAGGCAGCACCGGGGAGCTGTTTTTT
d_gene: TRBD1; v_gene: TRBV4-3; j_gene: TRBJ2-5; abundance: NA; CDR3aa: CASSQDHEGAQETQYF; CDR3nt: TGCGCCAGCAGCCAAGATCATGAGGGGGCCCAAGAGACCCAGTACTTC
d_gene: NA; v_gene: TRBV7-3; j_gene: TRBJ1-1; abundance: NA; CDR3aa: CASSLHGDPWMNTEAFF; CDR3nt: TGTGCCAGCAGCTTACACGGGGACCCCTGGATGAACACTGAAGCTTTCTTT
d_gene: NA; v_gene: TRBV10-2; j_gene: TRBJ1-4; abundance: NA; CDR3aa: CASSPRGEKLFF; CDR3nt: TGCGCCAGCAGCCCCCGGGGTGAAAAACTGTTTTTT
d_gene: NA; v_gene: TRBV27; j_gene: TRBJ2-5; abundance: NA; CDR3aa: CASSLVGPETQYF; CDR3nt: TGTGCCAGCAGTTTAGTGGGGCCCGAGACCCAGTACTTC
d_gene: NA; v_gene: TRBV6-5; j_gene: TRBJ2-3; abundance: NA; CDR3aa: CASSYFLSTDTQYF; CDR3nt: TGTGCCAGCAGTTACTTCCTCAGCACAGATACGCAGTATTTT
d_gene: NA; v_gene: TRBV6-6; j_gene: TRBJ2-5; abundance: NA; CDR3aa: CASSYSGARETQYF; CDR3nt: TGTGCCAGCAGTTACTCCGGGGCGCGGGAGACCCAGTACTTC
d_gene: NA; v_gene: TRBV19; j_gene: TRBJ2-2; abundance: few; CDR3aa: CASSILTSGELFF; CDR3nt: TGTGCCAGTAGTATACTTACTTCGGGGGAGCTGTTTTTT
d_gene: NA; v_gene: TRBV7-9; j_gene: TRBJ1-1; abundance: NA; CDR3aa: CASSLEGMVALNTEAFF; CDR3nt: TGTGCCAGCAGCTTAGAGGGAATGGTAGCTCTCAACACTGAAGCTTTCTTT
d_gene: TRBD2; v_gene: TRBV4-1; j_gene: TRBJ2-5; abundance: NA; CDR3aa: CASSQGLAGRWETQYF; CDR3nt: TGCGCCAGCAGCCAAGGACTAGCGGGGAGGTGGGAGACCCAGTACTTC
d_gene: TRBD2; v_gene: TRBV5-1; j_gene: TRBJ2-1; abundance: NA; CDR3aa: CASSLPAGGGDEQFF; CDR3nt: TGCGCCAGCAGCTTGCCGGCGGGAGGGGGCGATGAGCAGTTCTTC
d_gene: TRBD1; v_gene: TRBV9; j_gene: TRBJ1-2; abundance: NA; CDR3aa: CASSALRTGAGYGYTF; CDR3nt: TGTGCCAGCAGCGCTCTGAGGACAGGGGCGGGCTATGGCTACACCTTC
d_gene: TRBD1; v_gene: TRBV27; j_gene: TRBJ2-4; abundance: once; CDR3aa: CASSYSTGEAMNIQYF; CDR3nt: TGTGCCAGCAGTTACTCGACAGGGGAGGCGATGAACATTCAGTACTTC
d_gene: TRBD1; v_gene: TRBV7-9; j_gene: TRBJ2-7; abundance: once; CDR3aa: CASSFGTGVFYEQYF; CDR3nt: TGTGCCAGCAGCTTCGGGACAGGGGTATTCTACGAGCAGTACTTC
d_gene: TRBD2; v_gene: TRBV9; j_gene: TRBJ2-2; abundance: once; CDR3aa: CASSGSIGTSGALNTGELFF; CDR3nt: TGTGCCAGCAGCGGGTCAATTGGGACTAGCGGGGCGTTGAACACCGGGGAGCTGTTTTTT
d_gene: NA; v_gene: TRBV29-1; j_gene: TRBJ2-5; abundance: NA; CDR3aa: CSDHVGFQETQYF; CDR3nt: TGCAGCGACCACGTTGGGTTCCAAGAGACCCAGTACTTC
d_gene: TRBD1; v_gene: TRBV7-8; j_gene: TRBJ2-1; abundance: once; CDR3aa: CASSRDRGYNEQFF; CDR3nt: TGTGCCAGCAGCCGGGACAGGGGCTACAATGAGCAGTTCTTC
d_gene: TRBD2; v_gene: TRBV7-2; j_gene: TRBJ2-7; abundance: NA; CDR3aa: CASSPAPGGAYEQYF; CDR3nt: TGTGCCAGCAGCCCCGCCCCGGGAGGGGCCTACGAGCAGTACTTC
d_gene: NA; v_gene: TRBV6-1; j_gene: TRBJ1-3; abundance: NA; CDR3aa: CASSEGSLIPFFSGNTIYF; CDR3nt: TGTGCCAGCAGTGAGGGGAGTCTCATCCCATTCTTCTCTGGAAACACCATATATTTT
d_gene: NA; v_gene: TRBV4-2; j_gene: TRBJ2-1; abundance: NA; CDR3aa: CASSQVNLEQFF; CDR3nt: TGTGCCAGCAGCCAAGTTAACCTGGAGCAGTTCTTC